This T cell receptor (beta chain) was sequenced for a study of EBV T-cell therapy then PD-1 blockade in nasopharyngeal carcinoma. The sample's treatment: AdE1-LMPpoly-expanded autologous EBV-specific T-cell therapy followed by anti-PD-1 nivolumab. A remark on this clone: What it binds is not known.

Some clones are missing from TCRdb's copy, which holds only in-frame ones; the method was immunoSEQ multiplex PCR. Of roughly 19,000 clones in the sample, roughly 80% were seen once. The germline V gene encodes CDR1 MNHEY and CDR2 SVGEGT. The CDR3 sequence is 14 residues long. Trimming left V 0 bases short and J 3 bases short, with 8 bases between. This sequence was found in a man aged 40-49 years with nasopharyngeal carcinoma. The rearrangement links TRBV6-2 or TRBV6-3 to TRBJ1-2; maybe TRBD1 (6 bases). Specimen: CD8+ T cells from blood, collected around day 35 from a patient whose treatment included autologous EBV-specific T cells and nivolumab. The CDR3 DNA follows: TGTGCCAGCAGTTACTCGACAGGTTACTATGGCTACACCTTC. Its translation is CASSYSTGYYGYTF.